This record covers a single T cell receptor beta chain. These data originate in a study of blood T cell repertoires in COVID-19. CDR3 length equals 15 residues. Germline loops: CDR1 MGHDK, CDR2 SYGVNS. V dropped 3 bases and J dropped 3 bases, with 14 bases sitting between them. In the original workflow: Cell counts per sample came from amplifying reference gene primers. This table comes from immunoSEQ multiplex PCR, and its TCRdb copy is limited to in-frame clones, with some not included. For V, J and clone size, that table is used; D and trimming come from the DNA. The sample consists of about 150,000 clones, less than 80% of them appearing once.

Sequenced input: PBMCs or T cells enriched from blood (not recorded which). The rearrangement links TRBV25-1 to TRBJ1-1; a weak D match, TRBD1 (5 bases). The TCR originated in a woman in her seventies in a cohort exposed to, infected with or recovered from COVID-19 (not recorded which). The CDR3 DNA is TGTGCCAGCAGTGATCCCTCCGCGGGGGACACTGAAGCTTTCTTT. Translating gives CASSDPSAGDTEAFF.